The clone carrying this T cell receptor (beta chain) was picked up a small number of times. Antigen: not known. Germline V gene lookup returns CDR1 SEHNR and CDR2 FQNEAQ (reference sequence). The CDR3 consists of 15 residues. V dropped 5 bases and J dropped 8; count of bases not matched to a gene: 11. This record belongs to a study of radiotherapy plus CTLA-4 blockade in lung cancer. Background on the study: Disease control was achieved by 31% of patients, and objective responses by about 19%. Findings of the study overall: Reports identified early blood T cell clone dynamics, with interferon-beta, as the best response predictor. Tumor-derived TCR clones expanded in blood after radiotherapy plus ipilimumab.

Only in-frame clones appear in the TCRdb table, and some are missing; sequencing was by immunoSEQ multiplex PCR. Of 45,000 to 55,000 clones listed, approximately 86% are singletons. Ipilimumab CTLA-4 blockade and focal radiation were given to patients with chemo-refractory metastatic non-small-cell lung cancer. The rearrangement joins TRBV7-9 to TRBJ1-2, with 10 positions matching TRBD1. The sequence derives from a human donor with non-small cell lung cancer that progressed on radiotherapy plus ipilimumab. Some clones in this sample may be carry-over from other donors' samples. Specimen: peripheral blood, collected from a patient treated with radiotherapy plus ipilimumab. The CDR3 DNA reads TGTGCCAGCAGCGATTTCGGGACAGGGGTATACGGCTACACCTTC. The encoded protein is CASSDFGTGVYGYTF. Full variable domain (remainder filled in from reference TRBV7-9 and TRBJ1-2): DTGVSQNPRHKITKRGQNVTFRCDPISEHNRLYWYRQTLGQGPEFLTYFQNEAQLEKSRLLSDRFSAERPKGSFSTLEIQRTEQGDSAMYLCASSDFGTGVYGYTFGSGTRLTVV.